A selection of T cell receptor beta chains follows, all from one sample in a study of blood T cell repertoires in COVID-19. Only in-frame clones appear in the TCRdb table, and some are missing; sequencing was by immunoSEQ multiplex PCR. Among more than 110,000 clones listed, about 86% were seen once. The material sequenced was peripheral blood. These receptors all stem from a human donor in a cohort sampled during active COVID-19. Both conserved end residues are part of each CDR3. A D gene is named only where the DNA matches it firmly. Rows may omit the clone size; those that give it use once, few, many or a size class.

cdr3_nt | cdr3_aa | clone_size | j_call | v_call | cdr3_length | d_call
TGTGCCAGCAGCTTAGTGGGGCAGGCTAGTTCACCCCTCCACTTT | CASSLVGQASSPLHF | . | TRBJ1-6 | TRBV11-2 | 15 | .
TGTGCCAGCTGCTTTCTAGGTGGTGGCTACACCTTC | CASCFLGGGYTF | . | TRBJ1-2 | TRBV6-6 | 12 | .
TGCGCCAGCAGCTTGGAGGCGGGGCCCCCAAGCACAGATACGCAGTATTTT | CASSLEAGPPSTDTQYF | . | TRBJ2-3 | TRBV5-1 | 17 | .
TGTGCCAGCAGCCTTGCTAGCGGGGGCCGCACAGATACGCAGTATTTT | CASSLASGGRTDTQYF | once | TRBJ2-3 | TRBV3-1/TRBV3-2 | 16 | TRBD2
TGTGCCAGCAGCTTATATAAGGGGGCGTGGACCGGGGAGCTGTTTTTT | CASSLYKGAWTGELFF | . | TRBJ2-2 | TRBV7-9 | 16 | TRBD1
TGTGCCACCAGTGCCACTGGGGCCAACGTCCTGACTTTC | CATSATGANVLTF | . | TRBJ2-6 | TRBV24-1 | 13 | .
TGCGCCAGCCAGAGCGGCCCAAGCGGTGGAGAGCAGTACTTC | CASQSGPSGGEQYF | few | TRBJ2-7 | TRBV10-2 | 14 | .
TGTGCTAGTGGCCGTTCCACGACAGGGGGAAGCGTGAACACTGAAGCTTTCTTT | CASGRSTTGGSVNTEAFF | . | TRBJ1-1 | TRBV12-5 | 18 | TRBD1
TGCGCCAGCAGCTCGGCTAGCCTAGAGACCCAGTACTTC | CASSSASLETQYF | . | TRBJ2-5 | TRBV5-1 | 13 | .
TGTGCCAGCAGCCTACGAGTAGGGACAGGGCCCTACGAGCAGTACTTC | CASSLRVGTGPYEQYF | . | TRBJ2-7 | TRBV7-6 | 16 | TRBD1
TGTGCCAGTAGTACGGACAGGGTTCGAGCCAAAAACATTCAGTACTTC | CASSTDRVRAKNIQYF | . | TRBJ2-4 | TRBV19 | 16 | TRBD1
TGCGCCAGCAGCTCTCTAGCGGGGGCCTACGAGCAGTACTTC | CASSSLAGAYEQYF | . | TRBJ2-7 | TRBV5-1 | 14 | TRBD2
TGTGCCAGCAGCTCGGACCCGGGGGGCCACGCAGATACGCAGTATTTT | CASSSDPGGHADTQYF | . | TRBJ2-3 | TRBV7-9 | 16 | .